This T cell receptor beta chain was sequenced in a study of T-cell memory formation after mild COVID-19 (dated by TCRdb to about 2021). Study-wide context: TCR sequence clusters from the two donors were found to be largely donor specific. T-cell clones expanding and contracting after mild COVID-19 in two donors were tracked by longitudinal TCRalpha and TCRbeta repertoire sequencing. Two young, previously healthy adult volunteers made up the cohort, one male and one female.

Broad study findings and their caveats: Clones that contracted from day 15 to 85 showed balanced CD4/CD8 phenotypes, whereas a second wave of clones that expanded from day 15 to 37 leaned towards CD4+. The study included only a couple of mild cases, and larger cohorts that include severe cases with pre-infection samples were judged to be necessary. SARS-CoV-2 specificity of the second-wave clones peaking on day 37 was not confirmed. Contracting CD4+ clones were found mainly in CM and EM memory subsets, while CD8+ clones were enriched in EMRA. Some responding clones were detected in pre-infection memory, which suggested that pre-existing cross-reactive memory T cells had joined the SARS-CoV-2 response.

Reading from cysteine to phenylalanine, the CDR3 counts 12 amino acids. The read is trimmed to its CDR3 DNA, 36 bases read in frame from base 1. CDR1 and CDR2, looked up from the germline V gene (reference sequence), are DFQATT and SNEGSKA. V and J lose 3 bases and 0 bases, and a span of 6 bases separates them. Ficoll-Paque density gradient centrifugation was used to isolate PBMCs. This clonotype came up many times. This receptor's antigen is unknown. Per-nucleotide qualities are absent, and no much larger clonotype sits a single base away. The listed sequencing device is Illumina NovaSeq 6000. Using 5'RACE with constant-segment primers, TCRalpha and TCRbeta cDNA libraries were constructed, with sample barcodes and unique molecular identifiers added in the process. RNA was extracted from every sample with Trizol reagent. Libraries were amplified in two PCR steps, with a second sample barcode and Illumina TruSeq adapters added in the second step. Libraries were sequenced on an Illumina NovaSeq with 2 x 150 bp paired-end reads. The original methods were these. Reads were demultiplexed and collapsed into UMI-guided consensus sequences with migec v1.2.7. Using mixcr v2.1.11, the UMI consensuses were aligned to TRA and TRB V and J templates and assembled into clonotypes. Clonotypes were classified as expanded or contracted when called significant by both edgeR and NoisET, with noise models trained on biological replicates. For edgeR calls, a false discovery rate-adjusted p below 0.01 and a log2 fold-change threshold of 1 were applied. As an exploratory analysis of dynamics, PCA with hierarchical clustering was applied to max-normalized trajectories of the 1000 most abundant clonotypes. Separately sequenced CD4+ and CD8+ repertoires were used to assign a CD4 or CD8 phenotype to each responding clone. TCRdb handled the public reads itself, with Q25 trimming in fastp and clone calling in MiXCR, and kept productive beta chains. Entries are consolidated by CDR3 protein sequence, retaining the most common genes and DNA. The V and J calls, along with clone size, are taken from TCRdb and not from the paper's own processing. The sample table holds 130,000 to 150,000 distinct CDR3 sequences, of which about 6.1% were seen once. Roughly 1.9% of the sample belongs to the ten largest clones.

Specimen: PBMCs or a T cell subset sorted from them (not recorded which). The rearrangement combines TRBV20-1 with TRBJ2-7; the D gene cannot be named for sure. The receptor comes from an adult woman who had mild COVID-19 (a few samples of this study predate the infection). The sample titles of this study are shuffled in the database, so cell type and time point are left out; the donor was told from shared clones. The CDR3 region: CSARVSSYEQYF. The bases read TGCAGTGCTAGGGTGAGCTCCTACGAGCAGTACTTC.